These 11 T cell receptor beta chains originate from one sample sequenced in a study of immune evolution from preneoplasia to lung adenocarcinoma (dated by TCRdb to the early 2020s). Library method: the immunoSEQ multiplex PCR assay. TCRdb carries this immuneACCESS record with in-frame sequences only. Its versions omit some clonotypes, under half of them owing to an unresolved V gene in the studies checked, with the rest unexplained. For this sample there are thousands of clones; roughly four fifths appear just once. Of the sample, about 14% falls within the top ten clones. Source material: FFPE adjacent normal lung tissue. The receptors here all came from a person in their 40s with lung adenocarcinoma.

The V call is TRBV30, the J call TRBJ1-2; no clear D. The CDR3 is made up of 10 amino acids. V lost 3 bases, J lost 8 bases, and 7 bases lay in between. Germline V gives CDR1 GTSNPN, CDR2 SVGIG (reference sequence). For the CDR3, the DNA is TGTGCCTGGAGAGGTCGAGGCTACACCTTC. Its translation: CAWRGRGYTF.

The V call is TRBV15, the J call TRBJ1-4; D gene uncertain. Trimming stripped 0 bases from V and 12 bases from J, with 11 bases between. CDR1 LNHNV and CDR2 YYDKDF come from the germline V gene (reference sequence). The CDR3 length is 13 residues. CDR3 sequence (DNA): TGTGCCACCAGCAGAGATAGTACGGGTCAACTGTTTTTT. Encoded protein: CATSRDSTGQLFF.

The gene calls are TRBV6-1 and TRBJ2-7; TRBD2 matches 11 bases. The J segment lost 2 bases and the V segment lost 3 bases, leaving 3 bases of the junction unmatched. Germline V lookup: CDR1 MNHNS, CDR2 SASEGT. The length of the CDR3 is 15 residues. The CDR3 DNA reads TGTGCCAGCAGTGACCTAGCGGGAGGAGCCTACGAGCAGTACTTC. Amino acids: CASSDLAGGAYEQYF.

The rearrangement joins TRBV7-9 to TRBJ2-2, with TRBD2 matching over 14 bases. With 6 bases clipped from V and 9 bases from J, the junction kept 6 bases outside the gene matches. The CDR3 has 15 residues. From germline, CDR1 is SEHNR and CDR2 FQNEAQ (reference sequence). The DNA for the CDR3 is TGTGCCAGCAGACGGGGACTAGCGGGAGACTGGGAGCTGTTTTTT. It yields the protein CASRRGLAGDWELFF.

The chain carries TRBV5-1 and TRBJ1-2, with D possibly matching TRBD1 (6 bases). CDR3 length equals 15 residues. In germline, CDR1 is SGHRS, CDR2 YFSETQ. V dropped 5 bases and J dropped 3 bases, with 17 bases sitting between them. The CDR3 bases are TGCGCCAGCAGTGCACAGGGTGGCCCTGACTATGGCTACACCTTC. Translated, it gives CASSAQGGPDYGYTF.

This chain joins TRBV5-6 and TRBJ2-5, with 7 bases lining up with TRBD2. The CDR3 contains 16 residues. The V segment lost 6 bases and the J segment 1 base; nucleotides outside the gene matches: 12. CDR1 is SGHDT, CDR2 YYEEEE, per germline. This CDR3 is CASNLRVGGTQETQYF. As DNA, the CDR3 is TGTGCCAGCAACCTGAGGGTGGGAGGGACCCAAGAGACCCAGTACTTC. Complete variable domain (other parts from reference TRBV5-6 and TRBJ2-5): DAGVTQSPTHLIKTRGQQVTLRCSPKSGHDTVSWYQQALGQGPQFIFQYYEEEERQRGNFPDRFSGHQFPNYSSELNVNALLLGDSALYLCASNLRVGGTQETQYFGPGTRLLVL.

The chain has TRBV15 and TRBJ2-7; D remains ambiguous. Deletions cut 0 bases from V and 2 bases from J, with 8 bases between. This CDR3 has 14 amino acids. The germline gives CDR1 LNHNV, CDR2 YYDKDF (reference sequence). In DNA, the CDR3 is TGTGCCACCAGCAGAGATTCCACAGCCTACGAGCAGTACTTC. Protein sequence: CATSRDSTAYEQYF.

V and J are TRBV6-4 and TRBJ2-1; a possible D gene is TRBD2 (5 bases). CDR1 is MRHNA, CDR2 SNTAGT, per germline. Trimming took 3 bases from V and 3 from J, leaving 12 bases between them. This CDR3 comprises 15 residues. CDR3 DNA: TGTGCCAGCAGTGAGAATGTCGGGGACTACAATGAGCAGTTCTTC. Protein: CASSENVGDYNEQFF.

The chain combines TRBV6-5 with TRBJ1-5; D perhaps matches TRBD1 (6 bases). The germline V gene encodes CDR1 MNHEY and CDR2 SVGAGI. The CDR3 covers 13 residues. The V end lost 6 bases, the J end lost 4 bases, and 10 bases lay between the germline ends. The CDR3 sequence: CASRGAGNQPQHF. The CDR3 DNA reads TGTGCCAGCAGGGGGGCGGGGAATCAGCCCCAGCATTTT.

The chain is built from TRBV9 and TRBJ2-1; TRBD2 is a possible D gene (6 bases). The CDR3 is made up of 14 amino acids. Trimming pared 2 bases from V and 0 bases from J, leaving 6 bases between. In germline, CDR1 is SGDLS, CDR2 YYNGEE. CDR3 region: CASSVTSSYNEQFF. DNA of the CDR3: TGTGCCAGCAGCGTGACTAGCTCCTACAATGAGCAGTTCTTC.

J is TRBJ1-2 and V is TRBV7-9; D unclear. V was clipped by 5 bases and J by 7 bases, with 14 bases between them. From germline, CDR1 is SEHNR and CDR2 FQNEAQ (reference sequence). This CDR3 is 13 amino acids long. CDR3 protein: CASSPTLVVGYTF. The CDR3 bases are TGTGCCAGCAGCCCCACATTGGTGGTTGGCTACACCTTC.